This T cell receptor beta chain was retrieved from a study of identical twins listed by TCRdb under 2016. Broadly, across the study: The study deep-sequenced TCR alpha and beta repertoires from monozygotic twins, unrelated adults of various ages and cord blood to test whether fetal clonotypes persist. To rule out contamination, replicate twin experiments were performed at different times with different library preparation protocols.

The library was prepared using 5' RACE. The sequencing machine was an Illumina HiSeq 2000. Template switching added a universal primer binding site, and the final cDNA carried a unique molecular identifier that allowed TCR cDNA molecules to be counted accurately. Specific primers in the conserved constant-segment region were used to synthesize first-strand cDNA for TCR alpha and beta chains. To control for contamination, every cDNA library carried two barcodes: a SMART-Mk sample barcode plus Illumina barcodes. Two successive PCR steps introduced TruSeq adapter sequences along with Illumina sample barcodes. Sequencing of the TCR alpha and beta cDNA libraries was done on the Illumina HiSeq platform using custom primers. The source study handled its data this way. Raw reads were processed with MiGEC to extract unique molecular identifiers, and MiXCR was used to determine CDR3 positions. For each individual, recombination models were inferred using an EM algorithm with the repgenHMM and IGoR tools. The analysis of shared clonotypes was done with the tcR package in R, with sharing normalized by the product of cloneset sizes. To study raw recombination without the effects of thymic and clonal selection, out-of-frame nonproductive sequences were analyzed. TCRdb applied fastp at Q25 and MiXCR to the public reads, then kept only in-frame beta chains. Under each unique CDR3 protein, matching rows form one entry showing the most common genes and DNA. None of the V and J calls come from the authors' own analysis; TCRdb made them. For this sample the table gives approximately 490,000 distinct CDR3 sequences, of which 20% to 25% were detected only once. About 0.48% of the sample lies in the top ten.

Findings and caveats that apply to the study as a whole: In monozygotic twins, recombination models systematically underestimated out-of-frame TCR alpha sharing, but the models matched the sharing seen between unrelated individuals. Zero-insertion analyses could be partly confounded by invariant T cells such as MAIT and iNKT, although diverse VJ usage argued against such confounding for most clonotypes. Conclusions relied on cross-sectional statistical analysis, since the same donors could not be followed over many years. Compared with coincidental sharing between unrelated individuals, out-of-frame TCR alpha sequences shared between twins showed an excess of sequences with low generation probability. A weaker excess of twin sharing was found in beta out-of-frame sequences because the signal-to-noise ratio was lowered by fewer shared sequences. Abundant cord blood beta clonotypes had fewer insertions, young adult naive repertoires showed a similar but weaker trend, and memory repertoires showed no such trend.

Note on this clonotype: The target of this receptor is not known. Per-base quality was not reported, and no clone a single base away is much larger than it.

Only healthy Caucasian donors were included. The twin cohort consisted of three pairs of female monozygotic twins, all aged roughly 18 to 29 years. Positive isolation kits from Invitrogen were used to isolate the CD4+ and CD8+ T cell populations. V lost 5 bases and J lost 1 base, and the count of bases not matched to a germline gene is 1. The CDR3 measures 14 amino acids from cysteine to phenylalanine. Only the CDR3 DNA is retained, 42 bases long and in frame from the first base. CDR1 and CDR2 are read off the germline V gene (reference sequence) as DFQATT and SNEGSKA. These same data were also listed under a study on yellow fever vaccine responses in identical twins. From the second report: The authors reported that the T cell response to vaccination in identical twins appeared partly convergent and partly personalized. The study precisely tracked vaccine-responding T cell clones in identical twins.

Source material: CD4+ T cells sorted from blood. The chain was built from TRBV20-1 and TRBJ2-2; TRBD2 aligns with 10 central bases. The receptor was derived from a woman under 30 in good health. The nucleotides read TGCAGTGCTCGACTAGCGGGGAACACCGGGGAGCTGTTTTTT. Its translation reads: CSARLAGNTGELFF.